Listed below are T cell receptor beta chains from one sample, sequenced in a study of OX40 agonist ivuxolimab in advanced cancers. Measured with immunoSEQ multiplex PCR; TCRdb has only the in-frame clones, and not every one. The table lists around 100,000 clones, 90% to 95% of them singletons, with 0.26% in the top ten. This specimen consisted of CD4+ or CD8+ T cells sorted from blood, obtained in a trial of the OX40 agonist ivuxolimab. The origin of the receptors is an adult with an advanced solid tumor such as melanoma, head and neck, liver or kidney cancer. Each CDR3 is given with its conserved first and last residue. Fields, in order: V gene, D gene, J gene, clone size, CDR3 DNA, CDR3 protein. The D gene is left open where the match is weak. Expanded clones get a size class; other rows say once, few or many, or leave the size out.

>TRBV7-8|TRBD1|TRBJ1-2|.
TGTGCCAGCAGCCGAAGGACAGGGGTGAACTATGGCTACACCTTC
CASSRRTGVNYGYTF
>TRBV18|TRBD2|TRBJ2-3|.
TGTGCCAGCTCACAGCCGGGACTAGCGACAGATACGCAGTATTTT
CASSQPGLATDTQYF
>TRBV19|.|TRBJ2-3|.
TGTGCCAGTAGTAAGTCCCCTTACACAGATACGCAGTATTTT
CASSKSPYTDTQYF
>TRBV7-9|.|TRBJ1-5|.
TGTGCCAGCACTGGGGACGGTCATCAGCCCCAGCATTTT
CASTGDGHQPQHF
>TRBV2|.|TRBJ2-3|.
TGTGCCATCGGTGGGGGGACCACCAGCACAGATACGCAGTATTTT
CAIGGGTTSTDTQYF
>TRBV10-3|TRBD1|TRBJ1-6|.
TGTGCCATCAGTCGACAGGGCATTAATTCACCCCTCCACTTT
CAISRQGINSPLHF
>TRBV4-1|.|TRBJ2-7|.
TGCGCCAGCAGCCAAGAGGCCGCACGAGTCGTCTCCTACGAGCAGTACTTC
CASSQEAARVVSYEQYF
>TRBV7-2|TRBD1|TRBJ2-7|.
TGTGCCAGCAGCTTAGAGGGGACAGGGGACTACGAGCAGTACTTC
CASSLEGTGDYEQYF
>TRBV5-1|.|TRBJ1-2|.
TGCGCCAGCAGAACCGACAGAGGTTCTCGGGGCTACACCTTC
CASRTDRGSRGYTF
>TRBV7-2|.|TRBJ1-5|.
TGTGCCAGCAGCTTTTCGGATGGCCCGCGTCATTTT
CASSFSDGPRHF
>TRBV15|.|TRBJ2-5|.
TGTGCCACCAGCAGAGCCGCACAGGGTTGGGAGACCCAGTACTTC
CATSRAAQGWETQYF
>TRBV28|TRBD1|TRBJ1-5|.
TGTGCCAGCAGTTTATCGGGACAGGGGGGGCAGCCCCAGCATTTT
CASSLSGQGGQPQHF
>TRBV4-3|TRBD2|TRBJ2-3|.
TGCGCCAGCAGCCTTAGACTAGCGGGAGATGGAGATACGCAGTATTTT
CASSLRLAGDGDTQYF
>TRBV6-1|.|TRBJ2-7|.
TGTGCCAGCAGTGGTAGGTACGAGCAGTACTTC
CASSGRYEQYF
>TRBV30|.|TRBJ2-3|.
TGTGCCTGGGGACCGGGGGCTACAGATACGCAGTATTTT
CAWGPGATDTQYF
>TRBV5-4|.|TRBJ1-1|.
TGTGCCAGCAGCGTCCCGAGAGGGAACACTGAAGCTTTCTTT
CASSVPRGNTEAFF
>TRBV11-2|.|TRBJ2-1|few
TGTGCCAGCAGCTTAGCTTTGGAGGGTGAGCAGTTCTTC
CASSLALEGEQFF
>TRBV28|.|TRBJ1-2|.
TGTGCCAGCAGTTCGGCCGGGACAACTAATTATGGCTACACCTTC
CASSSAGTTNYGYTF
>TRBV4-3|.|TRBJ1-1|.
TGCGCCAGCAGCCAAGCTTGGAACACTGAAGCTTTCTTT
CASSQAWNTEAFF
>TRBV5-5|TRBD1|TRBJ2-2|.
TGTGCCAGCAGCTTGCGGACAGGGGGATTCCGGGAGCTGTTTTTT
CASSLRTGGFRELFF
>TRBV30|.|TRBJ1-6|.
TGTGCCTGGCGGAGGACAAGAGTAACGGGCGGCTCCTATAATTCACCCCTCCACTTT
CAWRRTRVTGGSYNSPLHF
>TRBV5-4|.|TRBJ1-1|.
TGTGCCAGCAGCTTGGATACGAACACTGAAGCTTTCTTT
CASSLDTNTEAFF
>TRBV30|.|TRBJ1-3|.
TGTGCCTGGAGTGTAGGGCGGCCCTCTGGAAACACCATATATTTT
CAWSVGRPSGNTIYF
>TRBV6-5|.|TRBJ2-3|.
TGTGCCAGCAGCCGGGGTAGAGGCACAGATACGCAGTATTTT
CASSRGRGTDTQYF
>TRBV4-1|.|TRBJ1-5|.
TGCGCCAGCAGCCAAGAACCCCTGGGCCGGCAGCCCCAGCATTTT
CASSQEPLGRQPQHF
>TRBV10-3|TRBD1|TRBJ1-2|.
TGTGCCATCCCTGGGGACAGAGCCACTAACTATGGCTACACCTTC
CAIPGDRATNYGYTF
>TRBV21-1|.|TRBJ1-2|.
TGTGCCAGCAGCAAAGCGCGAACCGGGACAGGGTATAACTATGGCTACACCTTC
CASSKARTGTGYNYGYTF
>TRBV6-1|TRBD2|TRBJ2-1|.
TGTGCCAGCAGTGAAGCCTCGGCGGGAGGCAATGAGCAGTTCTTC
CASSEASAGGNEQFF
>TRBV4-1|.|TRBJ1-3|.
TGCGCCAGCAGCCAACTGGTGCTCCCCTCTGGAAACACCATATATTTT
CASSQLVLPSGNTIYF
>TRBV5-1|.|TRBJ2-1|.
TGCGCCAGCAGCTTGGCAGGAGTTGTCTCCTACAATGAGCAGTTCTTC
CASSLAGVVSYNEQFF
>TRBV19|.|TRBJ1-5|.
TGTGCCAGTAGTATGGTTCGTCAGCCCCAGCATTTT
CASSMVRQPQHF
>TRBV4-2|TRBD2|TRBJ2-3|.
TGTGCCAGCAGCCAAGCCCCTAGCGGGGGGGAGAGCACAGATACGCAGTATTTT
CASSQAPSGGESTDTQYF
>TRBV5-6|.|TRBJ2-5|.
TGTGCCAGCAGCGGAAGGGGGGGAGAGACCCAGTACTTC
CASSGRGGETQYF
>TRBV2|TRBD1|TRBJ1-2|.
TGTGCCAGCAGGCTGGGACAGGGGAGCTATGGCTACACCTTC
CASRLGQGSYGYTF
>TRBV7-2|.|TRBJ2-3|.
TGTGCCAGCAGCCCTCGACTAACCACAGATACGCAGTATTTT
CASSPRLTTDTQYF
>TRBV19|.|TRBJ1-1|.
TGTGCCAGTACCCAGGGGCCAACCCCATACATGAACACTGAAGCTTTCTTT
CASTQGPTPYMNTEAFF
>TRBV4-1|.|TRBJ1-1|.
TGCGCCAGCAGCCAAGCGGGTGTTAGAGCTTTCTTT
CASSQAGVRAFF
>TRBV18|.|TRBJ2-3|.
TGTGCCAGCTCACCACTGACTCACACAGATACGCAGTATTTT
CASSPLTHTDTQYF
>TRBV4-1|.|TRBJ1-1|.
TGCGCCAGCAGCCGGGGTTTGGACACTGAAGCTTTCTTT
CASSRGLDTEAFF
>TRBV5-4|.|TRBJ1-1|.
TGTGCCAGCAGCTTAGGACTCGTGAACACTGAAGCTTTCTTT
CASSLGLVNTEAFF
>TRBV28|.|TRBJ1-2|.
TGTGCCAGCAGTTTTGCGGCCCTCTATGGCTACACCTTC
CASSFAALYGYTF
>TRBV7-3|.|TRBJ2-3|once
TGTGCCAGCAGCTTAACTCTTAGCTCAGATACGCAGTATTTT
CASSLTLSSDTQYF
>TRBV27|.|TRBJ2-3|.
TGTGCCAGCAATCCGGACTACTGGTCAGATACGCAGTATTTT
CASNPDYWSDTQYF
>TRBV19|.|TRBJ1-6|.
TGTGCCAGTAGTATCTTCCACGGGCAGGGCGACTATAATTCACCCCTCCACTTT
CASSIFHGQGDYNSPLHF
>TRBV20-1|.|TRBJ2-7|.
TGCAGTGCTAGGCAGGGCTACGAGCAGTACTTC
CSARQGYEQYF
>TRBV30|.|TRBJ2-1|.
TGTGCCTGGAGTAGAGGCAAGTACAATGAGCAGTTCTTC
CAWSRGKYNEQFF
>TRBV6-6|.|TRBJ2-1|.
TGTGCCAGCAGCGCCTACAATGAGCAGTTCTTC
CASSAYNEQFF
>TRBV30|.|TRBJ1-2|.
TGTGCCACAGGCTTAAAAACAGCTAACTATGGCTACACCTTC
CATGLKTANYGYTF
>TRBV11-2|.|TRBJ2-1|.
TGTGCCAGCAGCTTCCAGTCCCCCTACAATGAGCAGTTCTTC
CASSFQSPYNEQFF
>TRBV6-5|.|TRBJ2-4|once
TGTGCCAGCAGTTACTCGAGGGGAGTAGCCAAAAACATTCAGTACTTC
CASSYSRGVAKNIQYF
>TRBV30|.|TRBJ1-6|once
TGTGCCTGGAGTCGCCTCCCCCTCCACTTT
CAWSRLPLHF
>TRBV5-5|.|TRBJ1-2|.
TGTGCCAGTCATCTCAGAAATGCAGTTACGGCTAACTATGGCTACACCTTC
CASHLRNAVTANYGYTF
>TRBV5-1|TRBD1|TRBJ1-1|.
TGCGCCAGCAGCCCCCTGCCGACAGGGAAGACTGAAGCTTTCTTT
CASSPLPTGKTEAFF
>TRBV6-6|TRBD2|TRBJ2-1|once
TGTGCCAGCAGTTACACTAGCGGGGGTGTGGGGTTCTTC
CASSYTSGGVGFF
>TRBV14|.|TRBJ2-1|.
TGTGCCAGCAGCCAAACAATCCCGTCCGAGCAGTTCTTC
CASSQTIPSEQFF
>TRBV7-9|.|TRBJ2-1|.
TGTGCCACCCAGAGCCAGGGGGGCACACTGCATGAGCAGTTCTTC
CATQSQGGTLHEQFF
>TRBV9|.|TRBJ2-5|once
TGTGCCAGCAGCGTTACAGAGGGAGAGACCCAGTACTTC
CASSVTEGETQYF
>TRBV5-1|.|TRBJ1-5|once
TGCGCCAGCAGCCCGCAGCCCAATCAGCCCCAGCATTTT
CASSPQPNQPQHF